These 18 T cell receptor beta chains came from one sample sequenced in a study of T cells in Graves' hyperthyroidism and ophthalmopathy (dated 2019 in TCRdb). The method was multiplex PCR. Reads for this sample came from an Illumina HiSeq 2000. TCR beta CDR3 regions were amplified from RNA transcripts. The TCR CDR3 was subjected to a first round of RT-PCR using the HTBI primer set and the Qiagen OneStep RT-PCR kit. Through fastp at Q25 and MiXCR, TCRdb rebuilt clones from the public reads, retaining in-frame beta chains. Identical CDR3 protein sequences are pooled into one entry, listed with their most common genes and DNA. For this sample the table gives about 200,000 distinct CDR3 sequences, of which roughly a sixth were detected only once. The leading ten clones occupy around 50% of the sample. The sample was blood. The receptor set was obtained from a man in his fifties or sixties with Graves' hyperthyroidism.

This clonotype was picked up many times. This chain joins TRBV18 and TRBJ2-5; tentative D call: TRBD2 (6 bases). Trimming cost V 6 bases and J 2 bases, with 10 bases left between them. This CDR3 region has 13 residues. Germline lookup yields CDR1 KGHSH and CDR2 LQKENI. The DNA for the CDR3 is TGTGCCAGCTCCCTTAGCGGTCAAGAGACCCAGTACTTC. Translation: CASSLSGQETQYF.

This clonotype showed up many times. This chain uses TRBV27 with TRBJ1-4; D gene unclear. Per the germline V gene, CDR1 is MNHEY and CDR2 is SMNVEV (reference sequence). The V and J ends lost 4 bases and 0 bases respectively, with 9 bases between them. CDR3 length equals 15 residues. The CDR3 DNA reads as TGTGCCAGCAGTTCCCTGGGAACAACTAATGAAAAACTGTTTTTT. Its protein is CASSSLGTTNEKLFF. The entire variable domain, with the rest obtained from reference TRBV27 and TRBJ1-4, is as follows: EAQVTQNPRYLITVTGKKLTVTCSQNMNHEYMSWYRQDPGLGLRQIYYSMNVEVTDKGDVPEGYKVSRKEKRNFPLILESPSPNQTSLYFCASSSLGTTNEKLFFGSGTQLSVL.

This chain connects TRBV6-1 to TRBJ2-7; D is undetermined. The CDR3 covers 11 residues. Deletions cut 5 bases from V and 4 bases from J, with 6 bases between. The germline V gene has CDR1 MNHNS and CDR2 SASEGT. Here the CDR3 reads CASSYLYEQYF. The CDR3, as DNA: TGTGCCAGCAGTTACCTATACGAGCAGTACTTC.

This chain links TRBV7-9 with TRBJ1-5; a possible D gene is TRBD1 (6 bases). In germline, CDR1 is SEHNR, CDR2 FQNEAQ (reference sequence). The CDR3 runs to 12 residues. V gave up 6 bases and J gave up 9 bases, with 12 bases separating them. CDR3 bases: TGTGCCAGCAGTCGAGACAGGTTGCCCCAGCATTTT. It is translated as CASSRDRLPQHF.

There are many counts of this clonotype. The V and J genes are TRBV28 and TRBJ2-1, with 7 bases aligning to TRBD2. J gave up 2 bases and V 6 bases, and 13 bases lay outside the gene matches. This CDR3 spans 17 amino acids. The germline CDR1 and CDR2 sequences are MDHEN and SYDVKM. The CDR3 nucleotides are TGTGCCAGCAGCCCACTATTGCGGGAGACCCCCTACAATGAGCAGTTCTTC. This encodes CASSPLLRETPYNEQFF.

This clonotype has ten or more counts. The rearrangement joins TRBV5-1 to TRBJ2-1, with TRBD2 matching over 13 bases. Germline V gives CDR1 SGHRS, CDR2 YFSETQ. Trimming removed 4 bases from V and 3 bases from J; junction bases left unmatched: 10. CDR3 length equals 18 residues. CDR3 loop: CASSPTSGRTHYYNEQFF. The DNA for the CDR3 is TGCGCCAGCAGCCCGACTAGCGGGAGGACCCACTACTACAATGAGCAGTTCTTC. Based on the CDR3 plus reference TRBV5-1 and TRBJ2-1, the full variable domain is KAGVTQTPRYLIKTRGQQVTLSCSPISGHRSVSWYQQTPGQGLQFLFEYFSETQRNKGNFPGRFSGRQFSNSRSEMNVSTLELGDSALYLCASSPTSGRTHYYNEQFFGPGTRLTVL.

The chain joins TRBV25-1 to TRBJ1-1, with D uncertain. V was clipped by 0 bases and J by 1 base, with 6 bases between them. The germline V gene encodes CDR1 MGHDK and CDR2 SYGVNS. The CDR3 extends over 14 amino acids. The CDR3 nucleotides read TGTGCCAGCAGTGAATATGGGGAGAACACTGAAGCTTTCTTT. It encodes CASSEYGENTEAFF.

The rearrangement links TRBV20-1 to TRBJ2-4, with D unclear. Germline V gene lookup returns CDR1 DFQATT and CDR2 SNEGSKA (reference sequence). The CDR3 is 12 residues long. The CDR3 bases are TGCAGCCCTAGTCGGGCCAAAAACATTCAGTACTTC. This gives the protein CSPSRAKNIQYF.

This clonotype was recorded a few times. The chain is built from TRBV19 and TRBJ2-3, with D unclear. The CDR3 is made up of 15 amino acids. Trimming removed 5 bases from V and 2 bases from J, with 14 bases in between. Germline V gene lookup returns CDR1 LNHDA and CDR2 SQIVND (reference sequence). The CDR3 loop is CASSGSSLNTDTQYF. In DNA form, the CDR3 reads TGTGCCAGTAGTGGTTCCTCCCTGAACACAGATACGCAGTATTTT. Full variable domain (missing parts from reference TRBV19 and TRBJ2-3): DGGITQSPKYLFRKEGQNVTLSCEQNLNHDAMYWYRQDPGQGLRLIYYSQIVNDFQKGDIAEGYSVSREKKESFPLTVTSAQKNPTAFYLCASSGSSLNTDTQYFGPGTRLTVL.

This clonotype showed up many times. The chain's CDR3 is CASRKDRGEYNEQFF. Here the CDR3 DNA reads TGTGCCAGCAGGAAAGACAGGGGGGAGTACAATGAGCAGTTCTTC. The V call is TRBV2, the J call TRBJ2-1, with 9 bases fitting TRBD1. Germline assignment: CDR1 SNHLY and CDR2 FYNNEI. J gave up 4 bases and V 6 bases, and 7 bases lay outside the gene matches. This CDR3 is built from 15 residues.

This clonotype was seen repeatedly, ten times or more. The chain employs TRBV19 and TRBJ2-2; no firm D call. This CDR3 is 15 amino acids long. V was trimmed by 2 bases and J by 1 base, leaving 8 bases between them. The germline V gene encodes CDR1 LNHDA and CDR2 SQIVND (reference sequence). CDR3 nucleotide sequence: TGTGCCAGTAGTATATCGGCGGTGAACACCGGGGAGCTGTTTTTT. Translated: CASSISAVNTGELFF.

The rearrangement links TRBV5-5 to TRBJ1-3; D remains unclear. Germline assignment: CDR1 SGHKS and CDR2 YYEKEE (reference sequence). Trimming pared 1 base from V and 0 bases from J, leaving 8 bases between. This CDR3 has 15 residues. CDR3 protein: CASSLSGSSGNTIYF. In DNA, the CDR3 is TGTGCCAGCAGCTTGTCGGGTAGCTCTGGAAACACCATATATTTT.

The chain is built from TRBV6-1 and TRBJ2-7; no clear D. There are 14 residues in the CDR3. CDR1 is MNHNS, CDR2 SASEGT, per germline. The ends were cut back, 10 bases at V and 1 base at J, with 17 bases in the middle. CDR3 loop: CATHNPLLSYEQYF. The CDR3 DNA reads as TGTGCCACCCACAATCCACTCCTGTCCTACGAGCAGTACTTC.

This clonotype was counted a few times. This chain joins TRBV9 and TRBJ1-2, with 9 bases aligning to TRBD1. This CDR3 region has 14 residues. Germline lookup yields CDR1 SGDLS and CDR2 YYNGEE. V lost 4 bases, J lost 7 bases, and 8 bases stayed unmatched. CDR3 DNA: TGTGCCAGCAGCCTCCGGACAGGGGAGAGTGGCTACACCTTC. It is translated as CASSLRTGESGYTF.

This clonotype was recorded at least ten times. CDR3 sequence reads: CAWSRDRVPRGYGYTF. The CDR3 DNA follows: TGTGCCTGGAGCCGGGACAGGGTCCCTCGCGGCTATGGCTACACCTTC. The chain combines TRBV30 with TRBJ1-2, with 9 bases that match TRBD1. The germline CDR1 and CDR2 sequences are GTSNPN and SVGIG (reference sequence). This CDR3 has 16 amino acids. J was trimmed by 4 bases and V by 3 bases; bases with no gene match: 12.

V gene TRBV9 combines with J gene TRBJ1-5, with 11 bases identical to TRBD1. CDR3 length: 14 residues. The ends lost 3 bases at V and 9 bases at J; junction bases unmatched: 5. CDR1 is SGDLS and CDR2 is YYNGEE in the germline V gene. The CDR3 sequence is CASSGTGGFLPQHF. DNA of the CDR3: TGTGCCAGCAGCGGGACAGGGGGCTTTCTGCCCCAGCATTTT.

This clonotype came up many times. V gene TRBV6-1 combines with J gene TRBJ2-5; possibly TRBD1 for D (6 bases). The CDR3 runs to 15 residues. Trimming removed 6 bases from V and 5 bases from J, with 19 bases in between. Per germline, CDR1 MNHNS and CDR2 SASEGT. The CDR3 DNA sequence: TGTGCCAGCAGCCGAGGGACACAACTATGGGAGACCCAGTACTTC. Translating it yields CASSRGTQLWETQYF.

This clonotype was detected ten times or more. The chain employs TRBV6-1 and TRBJ2-5; 8 bases are shared with TRBD2. Losses at the gene ends were 1 base for V and 4 bases for J; bases not matched to a gene: 5. This CDR3 is built from 15 residues. Germline assignment: CDR1 MNHNS and CDR2 SASEGT. CDR3 sequence reads: CASSEGEAGVETQYF. CDR3 nucleotides: TGTGCCAGCAGTGAAGGGGAAGCGGGGGTAGAGACCCAGTACTTC.